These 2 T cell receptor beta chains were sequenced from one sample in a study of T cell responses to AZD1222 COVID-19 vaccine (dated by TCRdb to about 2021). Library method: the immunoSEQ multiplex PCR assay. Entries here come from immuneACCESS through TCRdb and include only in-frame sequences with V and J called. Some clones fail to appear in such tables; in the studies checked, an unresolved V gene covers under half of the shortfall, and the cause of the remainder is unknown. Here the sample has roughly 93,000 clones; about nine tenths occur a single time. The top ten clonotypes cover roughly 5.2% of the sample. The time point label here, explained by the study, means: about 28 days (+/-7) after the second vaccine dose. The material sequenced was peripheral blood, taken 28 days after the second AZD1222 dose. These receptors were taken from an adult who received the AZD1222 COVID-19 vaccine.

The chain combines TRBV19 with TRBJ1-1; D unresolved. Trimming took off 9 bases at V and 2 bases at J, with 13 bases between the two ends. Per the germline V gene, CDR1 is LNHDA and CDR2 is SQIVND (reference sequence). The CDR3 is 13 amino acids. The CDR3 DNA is TGTGCCAGCCAGCAGGCGATAAACACTGAAGCTTTCTTT. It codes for CASQQAINTEAFF.

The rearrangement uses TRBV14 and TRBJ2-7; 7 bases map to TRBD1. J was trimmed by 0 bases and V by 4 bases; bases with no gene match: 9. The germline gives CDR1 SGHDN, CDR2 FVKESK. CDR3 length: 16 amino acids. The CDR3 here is CASSPFFPGGSYEQYF. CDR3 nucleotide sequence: TGTGCCAGCAGCCCCTTTTTTCCAGGGGGCTCCTACGAGCAGTACTTC.